These T cell receptor beta chains were read from a single sample in a study of CD8 T cells in seronegative destructive rheumatoid arthritis. Assay: immunoSEQ multiplex PCR; the TCRdb copy retains only in-frame clones and omits some. The sample contains 13,000 or so clones, around 86% of which appear only once. The specimen sequenced was CD8+ T cells from blood. The receptors here all came from a woman between 30 and 55 years old with seronegative destructive rheumatoid arthritis. CDR3s leave out the opening cysteine and the closing phenylalanine or tryptophan.

v_gene,j_gene,CDR3aa
TRBV4-1,TRBJ1-5,ASRDSGTSNQPQH
TRBV5-4,TRBJ2-1,ASSYETSGVDEQF
TRBV2,TRBJ2-4,ASSEAPQLAKNIQY
TRBV29-1,TRBJ1-2,SVETGAFGYT
TRBV7-9,TRBJ1-1,ASSSRGGTEAF
TRBV9,TRBJ2-3,ASSDRGTGGGTQY
TRBV7-3,TRBJ1-1,ASSLGGEDTEAF
TRBV9,TRBJ1-2,ASSVDTGDGYT
TRBV9,TRBJ2-5,ASSGETSGAETQY
TRBV6-5,TRBJ1-1,ASSYSKGGTEAF
TRBV6-1,TRBJ2-2,ASSQDRGHTGELF
TRBV10-3,TRBJ2-5,AISIQGAGETQY
TRBV7-9,TRBJ2-7,ASSPIMDMAYEQY
TRBV5-1,TRBJ2-7,ASSLVGGGYEQY
TRBV4-2,TRBJ1-1,ASSPRQGVNTEAF
TRBV18,TRBJ2-1,ASSPYDRQVTPSYNEQF
TRBV15,TRBJ1-5,ATSRQGTYQPQH
TRBV4-1,TRBJ1-3,ASSPRQGTGNTIY
TRBV6-6,TRBJ1-4,ASSYGGGEKLF
TRBV6-1,TRBJ1-6,ASSSRTGGDSPLH
TRBV6-5,TRBJ2-2,ASNPGQANTGELF
TRBV7-9,TRBJ1-3,ASSSSDRGLGNTIY
TRBV27,TRBJ1-1,ASRLGHTNTEAF
TRBV28,TRBJ1-2,ASSLSFRGSYGYT
TRBV6-5,TRBJ1-6,ASSYSGVAGSPLH
TRBV30,TRBJ2-7,ALSPGSGGFYEQY
TRBV18,TRBJ1-6,ASSPPGSSPLP
TRBV7-6,TRBJ2-3,ASSSGLAGGPQSDTQY
TRBV6-4,TRBJ2-1,ASSDSATSSYNEQF
TRBV6-1,TRBJ1-4,ASRSEGQTYEKLF
TRBV5-6,TRBJ1-1,ASSLIGEETEAF
TRBV4-1,TRBJ1-1,ASSQLSAGGTEAF
TRBV6-4,TRBJ2-1,ASSEDGTTGYNEQF
TRBV2,TRBJ2-7,ASKQGAREQY
TRBV5-6,TRBJ2-7,ASSLGLGTAYEQY
TRBV11-1,TRBJ2-7,ASSLFVGTGPSEQY
TRBV4-1,TRBJ2-2,ASSQDGSHTGELF